This TCR beta chain stems from a study of CD8+CD57+ T cells in acquired aplastic anemia. Background on the study: Sorted CD4+ and CD8+ cells gave an average of around 3.3 ug of DNA. Researchers reported that healthy donors averaged approximately 10 million reads for CD4+ cells.

V lost 4 bases to trimming and J lost 13 bases, with 24 bases between them. Germline V lookup: CDR1 SGDLS, CDR2 YYNGEE. The CDR3 has 16 residues. Genomic DNA was employed as the template in profiling TCR beta VDJ and CDR3. TCRdb analysed the reads with MiXCR anew, one entry per CDR3 protein. The data contain some 410,000 distinct CDR3 sequences, approximately 70% of them singletons. The origin of this receptor is a human donor in good health, serving as a control. Input material: sorted CD4+, CD8+, or CD8+CD57+ T cells (not recorded which) from PBMCs. The chain combines TRBV9 with TRBJ1-6; D gene uncertain. The CDR3 coding sequence is TGTGCCAGCAGCTCCCACGGGGAACTGAACTACGCGCCCCTCCACTTT. Translation gives CASSSHGELNYAPLHF.